There are a few counts of the clone carrying this T cell receptor (beta chain). The V gene's germline CDR1 is LGHNA and CDR2 YSLEER. This CDR3 region has 16 residues. The V and J ends lost 0 bases and 1 base respectively, with 12 bases between them. Original analysis: Reference gene primer amplification yielded estimated nucleated cell counts. Sequencing used immunoSEQ multiplex PCR; TCRdb keeps in-frame clones, though not all of them. D and trimming were read from the DNA, whereas the V and J calls and clone size are those reported in that table. Here the sample spans 290,000 or so clones, roughly nine tenths being singletons. The sample belongs to a study of blood T cell repertoires in COVID-19. Overall study: Acute and convalescent COVID-19 specimens originated in the United States, Italy and Spain. Nucleic acid was either cDNA or gDNA, and it came from T cells, B-cell-depleted T cells, or PBMCs.

This sequence joins TRBV4-3 and TRBJ1-1; D may be TRBD1 (6 bases). Material for sequencing was peripheral blood. The origin of this receptor is a man in his late teens or twenties with active or convalescent COVID-19. CDR3 protein: CASSQETGGRNTEAFF. The CDR3 DNA reads as TGCGCCAGCAGCCAAGAAACGGGGGGCCGGAACACTGAAGCTTTCTTT.